These T cell receptor beta chains were read from a single sample in a study of vaccination and CD4 T cells after COVID-19. No cognate antigen is known for these TCRs. TCRdb independently ran MiXCR on the PCR reads; one entry per CDR3 protein. The sample includes about 20,000 distinct CDR3 sequences, 55% to 70% of them seen just once. The sequences come from CD4+ T cells from blood, cultured in vitro, collected after SARS-CoV-2 vaccination. The receptors stem from a human donor who had recovered from COVID-19. Both conserved end residues are part of each CDR3. Fields, in order: clone size, CDR3 length, V gene, J gene, D gene, CDR3 DNA, CDR3 protein. The D gene is left open where the match is weak. The listing skips clone size in some rows; elsewhere it reads once, few, many or a size class.

>.|15|TRBV20-1|TRBJ2-2|.
TGCAGTGCTAGAGCAGGGGCAGGGGCCACCGGGGAGCTGTTTTTT
CSARAGAGATGELFF
>.|16|TRBV30|TRBJ2-5|TRBD2
TGTGCCTGGACCCAAGACCTAGCGGGGGGACAAGAGACCCAGTACTTC
CAWTQDLAGGQETQYF
>once|18|TRBV7-4|TRBJ2-5|TRBD2
TGTGCCAGCAGCGGGGGAACACTAGCGGGAGTACGTGGAGAGACCCAGTACTTC
CASSGGTLAGVRGETQYF
>once|13|TRBV20-1|TRBJ1-2|.
TGCAGTGCTAGGGACACCTCTAACTATGGCTACACCTTC
CSARDTSNYGYTF
>few|13|TRBV6-1|TRBJ1-1|TRBD1
TGTGCCAGCAGTGTGACAGGGTACACTGAAGCTTTCTTT
CASSVTGYTEAFF
>.|17|TRBV4-1|TRBJ1-2|.
TGCGCCAGCAGCCAAACGACGGGTAGGGAAGCTAACTATGGCTACACCTTC
CASSQTTGREANYGYTF
>.|13|TRBV6-1|TRBJ2-3|.
TGTGCCAGCAGTGAATATGCGGTCGTGATGCAGTATTTT
CASSEYAVVMQYF
>.|12|TRBV24-1|TRBJ1-2|.
TGTGCCACCAGTGATTTTAGCGGCGGCTACACCTTC
CATSDFSGGYTF
>.|12|TRBV20-1|TRBJ2-5|.
TGCAGTGCTAGAGGAGCCCAAGAGACCCAGTACTTC
CSARGAQETQYF
>few|13|TRBV19|TRBJ2-5|TRBD2
TGTGCCAGTAGTATCGGGGGGTGGGAGACCCAGTACTTC
CASSIGGWETQYF
>.|16|TRBV7-8|TRBJ1-6|.
TGTGCCAGCAGCCGGGGCAGGAGCTCCTATAATTCACCCCTCCACTTT
CASSRGRSSYNSPLHF
>.|14|TRBV7-2|TRBJ2-2|TRBD2
TGTGCCAGCAGCGTGGGACTAGCGGCCGGGGAGCTGTTTTTT
CASSVGLAAGELFF
>.|13|TRBV7-2|TRBJ2-3|.
TGTGCCAGCAGCTTACGCTGGGGAGATACGCAGTATTTT
CASSLRWGDTQYF
>few|16|TRBV19|TRBJ2-1|.
TGTGCCAGTAGTATTCTCGGGAGCCTCTCCTACAATGAGCAGTTCTTC
CASSILGSLSYNEQFF
>.|15|TRBV27|TRBJ1-5|.
TGTGCCAGCAGTTCTGAAGCAAGGGCCAATCAGCCCCAGCATTTT
CASSSEARANQPQHF
>.|13|TRBV20-1|TRBJ2-5|TRBD2
TGCAGTGCAGGGACTAGCGGGGGGGAGACCCAGTACTTC
CSAGTSGGETQYF
>.|16|TRBV20-1|TRBJ1-6|TRBD1
TGCAGTGCTAGCGACAGGGGTAGCTCCTATAATTCACCCCTCCACTTT
CSASDRGSSYNSPLHF
>.|13|TRBV20-1|TRBJ1-2|.
TGCAGTGCCCACCCGGGGGGTGTCGCTGGCTACACCTTC
CSAHPGGVAGYTF
>.|17|TRBV12-3/TRBV12-4|TRBJ2-2|TRBD2
TGTGCCAGCAGTATTCTCCCCGCGGCGGGGGATACCGGGGAGCTGTTTTTT
CASSILPAAGDTGELFF
>few|14|TRBV6-2/TRBV6-3|TRBJ2-5|.
TGTGCCAGCAAATTGCCAGGGGACCAAGAGACCCAGTACTTC
CASKLPGDQETQYF
>.|14|TRBV19|TRBJ2-1|TRBD2
TGTGCCAGTAGTCCGACTAGCGGGGAAAATGAGCAGTTCTTC
CASSPTSGENEQFF
>few|14|TRBV28|TRBJ1-2|.
TGTGCCAGCAGCGCTCCTTTCCAGGGTGTCGGCTACACCTTC
CASSAPFQGVGYTF
>few|13|TRBV2|TRBJ1-1|TRBD1
TGTGCCAGCAGTGGGGACAGGAACACTGAAGCTTTCTTT
CASSGDRNTEAFF
>.|16|TRBV7-2|TRBJ1-5|TRBD1
TGTGCCAGCAGCTCCGGACAGGGGAGCCGCAATCAGCCCCAGCATTTT
CASSSGQGSRNQPQHF
>once|17|TRBV6-1|TRBJ2-1|TRBD2
TGTGCCAGCAGTGAAGCGCTGACTAGCGGGGTACCCAATGAGCAGTTCTTC
CASSEALTSGVPNEQFF
>once|15|TRBV28|TRBJ2-5|TRBD2
TGTGCCAGCAGTTTTTTTGCGGGAGGGCAAGAGACCCAGTACTTC
CASSFFAGGQETQYF
>once|12|TRBV27|TRBJ2-3|.
TGTGCCAGCAGTCCCCAGTCAGATACGCAGTATTTT
CASSPQSDTQYF
>.|13|TRBV28|TRBJ1-1|.
TGTGCCAGCAGTCTCCCTTTTTTCACTGAAGCTTTCTTT
CASSLPFFTEAFF
>.|13|TRBV7-8|TRBJ2-4|.
TGTGCCAGCAGCTTAGCGAGGGGAAACATTCAGTACTTC
CASSLARGNIQYF
>few|16|TRBV4-1|TRBJ1-3|.
TGCGCCAGCAGCACCCCGTTTGGGGGCACTGGAAACACCATATATTTT
CASSTPFGGTGNTIYF
>.|12|TRBV6-2/TRBV6-3|TRBJ2-3|.
TGTGCCAGTGGGGGAAACACAGATACGCAGTATTTT
CASGGNTDTQYF
>.|15|TRBV10-3|TRBJ2-3|TRBD1
TGTGCCACCAGGAGTGACAGGGTAGGCACAGATACGCAGTATTTT
CATRSDRVGTDTQYF
>.|18|TRBV6-5|TRBJ1-5|.
TGTGCCAGCAGTTACTCGATAGCGGGGGCGTATAGCAATCAGCCCCAGCATTTT
CASSYSIAGAYSNQPQHF
>.|15|TRBV28|TRBJ1-2|.
TGTGCCAGCAGTCCCAGCCCAGGGACCCGCTATGGCTACACCTTC
CASSPSPGTRYGYTF
>.|15|TRBV7-2|TRBJ2-1|.
TGTGCCAGCAGCTTAGCCGTGACGGTGAACAATGAGCAGTTCTTC
CASSLAVTVNNEQFF
>few|16|TRBV7-3|TRBJ2-3|TRBD2
TGTGCCAGCAGCTTAACTACTAGCGGAACCACAGATACGCAGTATTTT
CASSLTTSGTTDTQYF
>few|14|TRBV11-3|TRBJ1-2|TRBD1
TGTGCCAGCAGCCCCCGCGGACAGGGAGCCATCTACACCTTC
CASSPRGQGAIYTF
>.|19|TRBV14|TRBJ2-5|TRBD2
TGTGCCAGCAGCCAAGATCGGGCTAGCGGGGGCCCATGGTCCGCGGCCCAGTACTTC
CASSQDRASGGPWSAAQYF
>.|15|TRBV20-1|TRBJ1-1|.
TGCAGTGCCCCCTCGGCAGGTCGACCTAACACTGAAGCTTTCTTT
CSAPSAGRPNTEAFF
>.|15|TRBV28|TRBJ2-3|TRBD2
TGTGCCAGCAGTTCATTGGGGGGGTACACAGATACGCAGTATTTT
CASSSLGGYTDTQYF
>.|19|TRBV4-1|TRBJ2-6|.
TGCGCCAGCAGCCAAGATCTGTCGGGACTCGGCTCTGGGGCCAACGTCCTGACTTTC
CASSQDLSGLGSGANVLTF
>once|14|TRBV4-3|TRBJ1-1|.
TGCGCCAGCAGCCGCGGACAGCTGAACACTGAAGCTTTCTTT
CASSRGQLNTEAFF
>.|18|TRBV15|TRBJ1-2|TRBD1
TGTGCCACCAGCAGTCGACAGGGGGTAAATCCCTTTAACTATGGCTACACCTTC
CATSSRQGVNPFNYGYTF
>.|18|TRBV11-3|TRBJ2-6|TRBD1
TGTGCCAGCAGCCCCCCGACAGGGAGCGTCTCTGGGGCCAACGTCCTGACTTTC
CASSPPTGSVSGANVLTF